The sequence of this T cell receptor beta chain was determined in a study of T cell responses to AZD1222 COVID-19 vaccine. Germline V CDR1 and CDR2: MDHEN, SYDVKM. The CDR3 has 12 residues. V lost 6 bases, J lost 1 base, and 6 bases lay in between. A remark on this clone: Its specificity is not known.

The method was immunoSEQ multiplex PCR; TCRdb's version includes in-frame clones alone and lacks a portion of them. The table lists around 100,000 clones, 70% to 90% of them singletons. General study results and limits: Increases in Spike-specific TCR breadth and depth were seen after two AZD1222 doses. Nearly half of spike-specific TCRs reportedly target variant regions that are unmutated in the B.1.351 and B.1.1.7 variants. The sample set comprised mostly white British donors with more females, and clonal diversity was possibly underestimated. Baseline seropositivity occurred in only a handful of AZD1222 recipients.

This TCR derives from an adult in good health. J is TRBJ2-5 and V is TRBV28; the D gene is possibly TRBD2 (6 bases). This specimen was peripheral blood, taken on day 0 of MenACWY control vaccination. CDR3 coding DNA: TGTGCCAGCAGGGGACTCCAAGAGACCCAGTACTTC. It codes for CASRGLQETQYF.